The clone carrying this T cell receptor beta chain turned up a few times. This record belongs to a study of T cells in Graves' hyperthyroidism and ophthalmopathy. No ophthalmopathy progression within 18 months constituted stable Graves' hyperthyroidism. It was around 11 ml of fresh peripheral blood that supplied the PBMCs. CDR1 is LNHDA and CDR2 is SQIVND in the germline V gene (reference sequence). V shed 6 bases and J 2 bases; nucleotides not matched to a gene: 8. The CDR3 has 15 amino acids. TCR beta CDR3 regions were amplified from RNA. The HTBI primer set drove a first-round RT-PCR of the TCR CDR3. Via MiXCR, TCRdb re-called the multiplex PCR reads, giving one row per CDR3 protein. The data hold nearly 750,000 distinct CDR3 sequences, with approximately 36% observed a single time.

The clonotype was recovered from a woman in her thirties or forties with Graves' hyperthyroidism. Sequencing input: blood. The rearrangement uses TRBV19 and TRBJ1-1; TRBD1 matches at 8 bases. In nucleotides, the CDR3 is TGTGCCAGTAGATCGGGCAGGGGGCAAAACACTGAAGCTTTCTTT. Protein sequence: CASRSGRGQNTEAFF.